This T cell receptor beta chain was sequenced for a study of blood T cell repertoires in COVID-19. About the study: The origin of the acute and convalescent COVID-19 samples was the United States, Italy and Spain.

The table came from immunoSEQ multiplex PCR; TCRdb's copy has only in-frame clones and leaves some out. The sample consists of about 260,000 clones, around 87% of them appearing once. V lost 3 bases, J lost 7 bases, and 7 bases lay in between. Germline CDR1 is MNHEY and CDR2 is SVGAGI. The CDR3 consists of 13 residues. This clone has a handful of counts. The V gene is TRBV6-5, the J gene TRBJ1-6, with no clear D. Sample: peripheral blood. This receptor was taken from a woman aged 40-49 years who had recovered from COVID-19. The CDR3 nucleotides are TGTGCCAGCAGTTATGTACGGAATTCACCCCTCCACTTT. Its protein is CASSYVRNSPLHF.